These 24 T cell receptor beta chains were all obtained from the same sample, sequenced in a study of blood T cell repertoires in COVID-19. Data came from immunoSEQ multiplex PCR; TCRdb stores just in-frame clones and leaves some out. The sample records under 350,000 clones, 70% to 90% being singletons. The specimen sequenced was PBMCs or T cells enriched from blood (not recorded which). These TCRs come from a woman aged 35 to 49 with acute COVID-19.

The V call is TRBV7-8, the J call TRBJ2-3; D is possibly TRBD2 (6 bases). V lost 1 base, J lost 14 bases, and 16 bases lay in between. The germline V gene encodes CDR1 SGHVS and CDR2 FQNEAQ. The CDR3 consists of 13 residues. The CDR3 protein is CASSLGGLRRGYF. The CDR3 nucleotides read TGTGCCAGCAGCTTAGGGGGACTGCGCCGTGGGTATTTT. The full variable domain, completed using reference TRBV7-8 and TRBJ2-3, is GAGVSQSPRYKVAKRGQDVALRCDPISGHVSLFWYQQALGQGPEFLTYFQNEAQLDKSGLPSDRFFAERPEGSVSTLKIQRTQQEDSAVYLCASSLGGLRRGYFGPGTRLTVL.

The V call is TRBV3-1 (or the pseudogene TRBV3-2), the J call TRBJ2-1, with TRBD2 identical over 9 bases. This CDR3 region has 18 residues. The V gene's germline CDR1 is LGHDT and CDR2 YNNKEL (reference sequence). The V segment lost 4 bases and the J segment 2 bases; nucleotides outside the gene matches: 12. CDR3 sequence reads: CASSLNVAGALTYNEQFF. The CDR3, as DNA: TGTGCCAGCAGCCTAAATGTAGCGGGGGCTTTAACCTACAATGAGCAGTTCTTC.

The CDR3 here is CASRDRGNNYGYTF. The CDR3 DNA reads TGTGCCAGCAGGGACAGGGGTAATAACTATGGCTACACCTTC. The genes are TRBV25-1 and TRBJ1-2; 9 bases match TRBD1. There are 14 residues in the CDR3. V lost 6 bases and J lost 1; bases outside the gene matches: 3. Germline assignment: CDR1 MGHDK and CDR2 SYGVNS.

The V gene is TRBV27, the J gene TRBJ2-1, with D perhaps TRBD2 (6 bases). The CDR3 sequence is 17 residues long. The germline gives CDR1 MNHEY, CDR2 SMNVEV (reference sequence). V was trimmed by 4 bases and J by 6 bases, leaving 22 bases between them. CDR3 protein: CASSSHSGAGPFNEQFF. CDR3 sequence (DNA): TGTGCCAGCAGTTCCCATAGCGGTGCCGGGCCATTCAATGAGCAGTTCTTC.

The chain recombines TRBV7-2 with TRBJ2-7; 7 bases are a match to TRBD2. The CDR3 is 16 amino acids. The J segment lost 3 bases and the V segment lost 1 base, leaving 9 bases of the junction unmatched. The germline gives CDR1 SGHTA, CDR2 FQGNSA. CDR3 DNA sequence: TGTGCCAGCAGCTTAGGGGGAGGGACTGGACTCTACGAGCAGTACTTC. It yields the protein CASSLGGGTGLYEQYF.

A single count supports this clone. The V call is TRBV5-1, the J call TRBJ1-4, with a weak D call TRBD1 (6 bases). The V end lost 0 bases, the J end lost 4 bases, and 22 bases lay between the germline ends. This CDR3 is 19 amino acids long. The germline V gene has CDR1 SGHRS and CDR2 YFSETQ. The CDR3 region is CASSLGVIGGAQGNEKLFF. DNA for the CDR3: TGCGCCAGCAGCTTGGGAGTGATCGGGGGGGCGCAAGGTAATGAAAAACTGTTTTTT.

The chain combines TRBV28 with TRBJ2-4, with D possibly TRBD2 on 6 matching bases. There are 11 residues in the CDR3. The V end was cut by 8 bases, the J end by 9 bases, with 11 bases between. Germline assignment: CDR1 MDHEN and CDR2 SYDVKM. The CDR3 spells CASLAPGIQYF. CDR3 bases: TGTGCCAGCCTAGCGCCGGGCATTCAGTACTTC. The full variable domain, rest sourced from reference TRBV28 and TRBJ2-4, is DVKVTQSSRYLVKRTGEKVFLECVQDMDHENMFWYRQDPGLGLRLIYFSYDVKMKEKGDIPEGYSVSREKKERFSLILESASTNQTSMYLCASLAPGIQYFGAGTRLSVL.

V is TRBV12-3 or TRBV12-4 and J is TRBJ1-1, with a weak D call TRBD1 (5 bases). The ends were cut back, 5 bases at V and 10 bases at J, with 11 bases in the middle. This CDR3 contains 11 residues. In DNA, the CDR3 is TGTGCCAGCAGTCGATCGGGGGGAGCTTTCTTT. Translation gives CASSRSGGAFF.

The V gene is TRBV6-2 or TRBV6-3, the J gene TRBJ2-2; a possible D gene is TRBD2 (5 bases). Germline CDR1 reads MNHEY; CDR2 reads SVGEGT. This CDR3 region has 17 residues. Trimming removed 2 bases from V and 0 bases from J, with 13 bases in between. The CDR3 protein is CASSYELGGSNTGELFF. CDR3 sequence (DNA): TGTGCCAGCAGTTACGAATTAGGAGGTTCGAACACCGGGGAGCTGTTTTTT.

The chain combines TRBV4-3 with TRBJ2-1, with unresolved D. This CDR3 has 15 residues. Germline CDR1 LGHNA, CDR2 YSLEER. Trimming took off 0 bases at V and 4 bases at J, with 10 bases between the two ends. The CDR3 sequence: CASSQDAGSYNEQFF. CDR3 DNA: TGCGCCAGCAGCCAAGATGCAGGTTCTTACAATGAGCAGTTCTTC.

The count of this clone is one. The chain is built from TRBV7-6 and TRBJ2-1, with 7 nucleotides matching TRBD2. The V gene end was trimmed by 2 bases and the J gene end by 4 bases; junction bases not matched to a gene: 5. CDR3 size: 15 residues. Germline V CDR1 and CDR2: SGHVS, FNYEAQ. CDR3 protein: CASSLTSGGYNEQFF. The DNA of the CDR3 is TGTGCCAGCAGCTTAACTTCCGGGGGGTACAATGAGCAGTTCTTC.

V usage is TRBV19 and J usage is TRBJ1-2; 7 nucleotides agree with TRBD1. Per the germline V gene, CDR1 is LNHDA and CDR2 is SQIVND (reference sequence). The V segment lost 5 bases and the J segment 0 bases; nucleotides outside the gene matches: 9. The CDR3 length is 16 residues. CDR3 protein: CASSPRGTVPNYGYTF. CDR3 coding DNA: TGTGCCAGTAGTCCCAGGGGGACGGTCCCTAACTATGGCTACACCTTC.

V gene TRBV10-3 combines with J gene TRBJ2-2; perhaps TRBD1 as D (5 bases). There are 13 residues in the CDR3. Per germline, CDR1 ENHRY and CDR2 SYGVKD. V lost 7 bases and J lost 5, with 11 bases in between. CDR3 loop: CAIKKGQTGELFF. CDR3 DNA: TGTGCCATCAAGAAGGGGCAAACCGGGGAGCTGTTTTTT.

The CDR3 here is CASRQGLAGGNEQFF. CDR3 nucleotides: TGTGCCAGCAGACAGGGACTAGCGGGGGGAAATGAGCAGTTCTTC. This rearrangement joins TRBV7-9 to TRBJ2-1, with 15 bases aligning to TRBD2. The ends lost 6 bases at V and 7 bases at J; junction bases unmatched: 4. The CDR3 is made up of 15 amino acids. Germline V gene sequence: CDR1 SEHNR, CDR2 FQNEAQ (reference sequence).

V and J are TRBV5-1 and TRBJ2-7; D may be TRBD2 (5 bases). The CDR3 covers 14 residues. Trimming took off 7 bases at V and 2 bases at J, with 16 bases between the two ends. CDR1 is SGHRS, CDR2 YFSETQ, per germline. The CDR3 here is CASSQWESTYEQYF. The CDR3 DNA reads TGCGCCAGCTCCCAATGGGAGTCCACCTACGAGCAGTACTTC.

The rearrangement uses TRBV6-4 and TRBJ1-2; TRBD1 matches 7 bases. Unmatched junction bases numbered 9, after V lost 4 bases and J lost 1 base. The germline CDR1 and CDR2 sequences are MRHNA and SNTAGT. The CDR3 contains 16 residues. The CDR3 bases are TGTGCCAGCAGTGTCACTTGGGACAGAGGTAACTATGGCTACACCTTC. Amino acid sequence: CASSVTWDRGNYGYTF.

The rearrangement links TRBV9 to TRBJ1-4; no clear D. The CDR3 has 15 amino acids. Trimming took 0 bases from V and 5 from J, leaving 11 bases between them. Germline V gene sequence: CDR1 SGDLS, CDR2 YYNGEE. CDR3 protein: CASSVEPGKNEKLFF. CDR3 sequence (DNA): TGTGCCAGCAGCGTAGAACCGGGGAAGAATGAAAAACTGTTTTTT.

This clone has more than one count but fewer than ten. V gene TRBV2 combines with J gene TRBJ2-5; 10 nucleotides line up with TRBD2. Looked up from germline, CDR1 is SNHLY and CDR2 is FYNNEI. CDR3 length: 16 amino acids. Trimming at V came to 4 bases and at J to 1 base, leaving 6 bases not matched to a gene. For the CDR3, the DNA is TGTGCCAGCAGTGCACCTAGCGGGAGCCCCCAAGAGACCCAGTACTTC. Translating gives CASSAPSGSPQETQYF.

The genes are TRBV19 and TRBJ2-5; the match to TRBD1 covers 7 bases. CDR1 is LNHDA and CDR2 is SQIVND in the germline V gene (reference sequence). CDR3 size: 15 residues. V lost 4 bases to trimming and J lost 5 bases; unmatched junction nucleotides: 10. The CDR3 region is CASSSTGVLRETQYF. As DNA, the CDR3 is TGTGCCAGTAGTAGTACAGGGGTTTTGCGCGAGACCCAGTACTTC.

This clone was recorded once. This CDR3 reads CASSPYQRGAYNEQFF. In nucleotides, the CDR3 is TGTGCCAGCAGTCCCTACCAGCGGGGGGCCTACAATGAGCAGTTCTTC. J is TRBJ2-1 and V is TRBV27; 9 nucleotides align to TRBD2. The germline V gene has CDR1 MNHEY and CDR2 SMNVEV (reference sequence). This CDR3 is built from 16 residues. Losses at the gene ends were 5 bases for V and 2 bases for J; bases not matched to a gene: 7.

The V call is TRBV18, the J call TRBJ2-1; 7 nucleotides line up with TRBD1. The J segment lost 6 bases and the V segment lost 0 bases, leaving 5 bases of the junction unmatched. The CDR3 extends over 15 amino acids. The germline V gene encodes CDR1 KGHSH and CDR2 LQKENI. CDR3 in DNA: TGTGCCAGCTCACCACCGTATGACAGGGCCAATGAGCAGTTCTTC. This encodes CASSPPYDRANEQFF.

J is TRBJ2-1 and V is TRBV20-1, with D perhaps TRBD2 (6 bases). The CDR3 spans 11 residues. V lost 5 bases to trimming and J lost 8 bases, with 10 bases between them. In germline, CDR1 is DFQATT, CDR2 SNEGSKA (reference sequence). CDR3 amino acids: CSAQLAHEQFF. The CDR3 region has the DNA TGCAGTGCTCAACTAGCACATGAGCAGTTCTTC.

This chain connects TRBV5-1 to TRBJ1-6, with D tentatively TRBD1 (5 bases). Germline V gene lookup returns CDR1 SGHRS and CDR2 YFSETQ. The V end lost 4 bases, the J end lost 9 bases, and 17 bases lay between the germline ends. This CDR3 comprises 15 residues. The CDR3 region is CASSQITGYSSPLHF. CDR3 sequence (DNA): TGCGCCAGCAGCCAAATCACAGGTTATTCTTCACCCCTCCACTTT.

In the case of this clone: The junction departs from germline at one end; a sequencing error may be responsible. V is TRBV7-3 and J is TRBJ2-2; TRBD1 matches at 10 bases. The CDR3 totals 17 residues. Germline V gene data show CDR1 as SGHTA and CDR2 as FQGTGA. The CDR3 loop is CASSLTGQGKGTGELFF. The CDR3, as DNA: TGTGCCAGCAGCCTAACGGGACAGGGGAAGGGCACCGGGGAGCTGTTTTTT. Combining the CDR3 with reference TRBV7-3 and TRBJ2-2 gives the whole variable domain GAGVSQTPSNKVTEKGKYVELRCDPISGHTALYWYRQSLGQGPEFLIYFQGTGAADDSGLPNDRFFAVRPEGSVSTLKIQRTERGDSAVYLCASSLTGQGKGTGELFFGEGSRLTVL.